This T cell receptor (beta chain) was sequenced in a study of control samples from healthy donors and cancer patients. V lost 3 bases and J lost 2; bases outside the gene matches: 5. The CDR3 contains 15 residues. Germline V gene data show CDR1 as SGHRS and CDR2 as YFSETQ. Some clones are missing from TCRdb's copy, which holds only in-frame ones; the method was immunoSEQ multiplex PCR. This table holds over 85,000 clones, more than 75% found once. Source material: PBMCs. The rearrangement links TRBV5-1 to TRBJ2-7; 10 bases are shared with TRBD1. This sequence originates from a woman aged 60-75 years with lung cancer. The CDR3 DNA sequence: TGCGCCAGCAGCTCTGGACAGGGGGTGGCCTACGAGCAGTACTTC. Encoded protein: CASSSGQGVAYEQYF.